These 23 T cell receptor beta chains came from one sample sequenced in a study of blood T cells in healthy people across ages. The second PCR ran about 7 to 12 cycles with a sample-barcoded 5' primer and J-beta primers. TCRdb analysed the 5' RACE reads with MiXCR anew, one entry per CDR3 protein. The sample includes hundreds of thousands of distinct CDR3 sequences, more than 55% of them seen just once. The sequencing sample was made of blood. The receptors derive from a man aged 35 to 55 in good health.

Written as DNA, the CDR3 is TGTGCCAGCAGACCAGCGGGAGGGGGGAATTCACCCCTCCACTTT. This encodes CASRPAGGGNSPLHF. The chain joins TRBV27 to TRBJ1-6; possible D gene TRBD1, 6 bases. The CDR3 is 15 residues long. Trimming pared 6 bases from V and 7 bases from J, leaving 16 bases between. Germline V gene lookup returns CDR1 MNHEY and CDR2 SMNVEV (reference sequence).

The gene calls are TRBV14 and TRBJ2-7; D remains unclear. Germline V gives CDR1 SGHDN, CDR2 FVKESK. This CDR3 has 11 residues. V was clipped by 2 bases and J by 7 bases, with 6 bases between them. The CDR3 DNA sequence: TGTGCCAGCAGCCAACTAAAAGAGCAGTACTTC. It yields the protein CASSQLKEQYF.

This clonotype was recorded at least ten times. The chain joins TRBV29-1 to TRBJ2-1; 7 bases match TRBD1. J lost 4 bases, V lost 4 bases, and 1 base had no gene match. This CDR3 contains 12 residues. Germline V gene sequence: CDR1 SQVTM, CDR2 ANQGSEA. The CDR3 here is CSVGQGYNEQFF. The CDR3 nucleotides are TGCAGCGTTGGACAGGGTTACAATGAGCAGTTCTTC.

The V gene is TRBV20-1, the J gene TRBJ2-5; tentative D call: TRBD2 (6 bases). The better agreement between TRBJ2-7 and the DNA end casts doubt on the J call. CDR1 and CDR2 from the germline V gene are DFQATT and SNEGSKA (reference sequence). This CDR3 region has 16 residues. The chain's CDR3 is CSARVIAALSSYEQYF. CDR3 sequence (DNA): TGCAGTGCTAGAGTAATAGCGGCGTTGAGCTCCTACGAGCAGTACTTC.

The chain links TRBV6-4 to TRBJ2-3, with 10 bases matching TRBD1. The CDR3 covers 15 residues. Germline CDR1 MRHNA, CDR2 SNTAGT. The V gene end was trimmed by 6 bases and the J gene end by 8 bases; junction bases not matched to a gene: 11. The CDR3 coding sequence is TGTGCCAGCAGCCCCCAGGACAGGGGGGGGGGTACGCAGTATTTT. Its protein is CASSPQDRGGGTQYF.

This clonotype turned up a few times. The gene calls are TRBV28 and TRBJ1-2; 7 positions match TRBD1. The germline CDR1 and CDR2 sequences are MDHEN and SYDVKM. V shed 6 bases and J 6 bases; nucleotides not matched to a gene: 7. The CDR3 contains 13 residues. The CDR3, as DNA: TGTGCCAGCAGACTACAGGGGAAGCATGGCTACACCTTC. Translation gives CASRLQGKHGYTF.

The chain uses TRBV20-1 and TRBJ2-3; TRBD2 aligns across 10 bases. The V segment lost 1 base and the J segment 5 bases; nucleotides outside the gene matches: 6. This CDR3 contains 15 residues. Germline V gene lookup returns CDR1 DFQATT and CDR2 SNEGSKA (reference sequence). The CDR3 DNA follows: TGCAGTGCTAGAGTACCTAGCGGGGGTCGAGATACGCAGTATTTT. Its protein is CSARVPSGGRDTQYF.

This clonotype was seen more than once but under ten times. V is TRBV7-2 and J is TRBJ2-5; D unclear. The CDR3 runs to 14 residues. V shed 1 base and J shed 5 bases, with 11 bases lying between them. Germline V CDR1 and CDR2: SGHTA, FQGNSA. CDR3 loop: CASSLGFRSETQYF. The CDR3 region has the DNA TGTGCCAGCAGCTTAGGTTTTCGGTCGGAGACCCAGTACTTC.

The chain couples TRBV27 to TRBJ2-7; tentatively, D is TRBD1 (6 bases). The CDR3 has 14 residues. The germline V and J ends were trimmed by 4 bases and 2 bases, with 12 bases remaining between them. Germline V gene data show CDR1 as MNHEY and CDR2 as SMNVEV (reference sequence). The CDR3 region has the DNA TGTGCCAGCAGTTCGCCAGGGGTCCCCTACGAGCAGTACTTC. This encodes CASSSPGVPYEQYF.

This chain links TRBV29-1 with TRBJ2-1; 11 nucleotides match TRBD2. The CDR3 has 13 amino acids. V gave up 5 bases and J gave up 9 bases; unmatched junction bases: 6. The germline gives CDR1 SQVTM, CDR2 ANQGSEA. The CDR3 nucleotides are TGCAGCGTTTCAATCGGACTAGCGGGTGAGCAGTTCTTC. Its protein product is CSVSIGLAGEQFF.

This chain links TRBV2 with TRBJ1-2, with 9 bases lining up with TRBD1. The CDR3 consists of 13 residues. The germline gives CDR1 SNHLY, CDR2 FYNNEI. V was pared by 4 bases and J by 8 bases, with 5 bases of the junction left unmatched. The CDR3 loop is CASSGGTGRGYTF. The CDR3 nucleotides read TGTGCCAGCAGTGGGGGGACAGGGAGGGGCTACACCTTC.

This sequence joins TRBV9 and TRBJ2-3, with 7 bases identical to TRBD1. CDR3 length equals 15 residues. Trimming cost V 2 bases and J 4 bases; bases outside gene matches: 7. Germline V gene sequence: CDR1 SGDLS, CDR2 YYNGEE. CDR3 amino acids: CASSVKTGRPDTQYF. DNA for the CDR3: TGTGCCAGCAGCGTCAAGACAGGGCGGCCAGATACGCAGTATTTT. Drawing the rest from reference TRBV9 and TRBJ2-3, the complete variable domain is DSGVTQTPKHLITATGQRVTLRCSPRSGDLSVYWYQQSLDQGLQFLIQYYNGEERAKGNILERFSAQQFPDLHSELNLSSLELGDSALYFCASSVKTGRPDTQYFGPGTRLTVL.

The CDR3 here is CATSEGFSYEQYF. In nucleotides, the CDR3 is TGTGCCACCAGTGAAGGGTTCTCCTACGAGCAGTACTTC. V is TRBV24-1 and J is TRBJ2-7; D gene unclear. V was pared by 4 bases and J by 0 bases, with 6 bases between. Germline V CDR1 and CDR2: KGHDR, SFDVKD. The CDR3 has 13 residues.

The gene calls are TRBV7-2 and TRBJ2-1, with 7 bases that match TRBD1. Germline-derived CDR1 and CDR2 are SGHTA and FQGNSA. Trimming took 6 bases from V and 3 from J; bases not matched to a gene: 11. CDR3 size: 16 residues. The CDR3 loop is CASRSRQGADYNEQFF. CDR3 DNA: TGTGCCAGCAGATCCCGACAGGGAGCAGACTACAATGAGCAGTTCTTC.

This clonotype was seen a few times. The chain's CDR3 is CASSVGTGGKVETQYF. The CDR3 DNA reads as TGTGCCAGCAGCGTAGGTACAGGGGGGAAAGTAGAGACCCAGTACTTC. The gene calls are TRBV9 and TRBJ2-5; 8 positions match TRBD1. The V segment lost 0 bases and the J segment 4 bases; nucleotides outside the gene matches: 8. In germline, CDR1 is SGDLS, CDR2 YYNGEE. CDR3 length equals 16 residues. Full variable domain (outside the CDR3, taken from reference TRBV9 and TRBJ2-5): DSGVTQTPKHLITATGQRVTLRCSPRSGDLSVYWYQQSLDQGLQFLIQYYNGEERAKGNILERFSAQQFPDLHSELNLSSLELGDSALYFCASSVGTGGKVETQYFGPGTRLLVL.

This chain connects TRBV27 to TRBJ2-1; D gene unclear. This CDR3 comprises 13 residues. V lost 3 bases to trimming and J lost 4 bases, with 7 bases between them. CDR1 and CDR2 (germline): MNHEY, SMNVEV (reference sequence). The CDR3 DNA reads as TGTGCCAGCAGTTTGCAGACGTACAATGAGCAGTTCTTC. Its protein product is CASSLQTYNEQFF.

V usage is TRBV5-1 and J usage is TRBJ2-1; TRBD1 aligns across 9 bases. J was trimmed by 5 bases and V by 0 bases; bases with no gene match: 18. This CDR3 spans 20 amino acids. Germline V lookup: CDR1 SGHRS, CDR2 YFSETQ. For the CDR3, the DNA is TGCGCCAGCAGCTTGGTCGGCGTCCCGGGACAGGGACCTATGGACAATGAGCAGTTCTTC. Protein product: CASSLVGVPGQGPMDNEQFF. The whole variable domain, filled in from reference TRBV5-1 and TRBJ2-1, reads KAGVTQTPRYLIKTRGQQVTLSCSPISGHRSVSWYQQTPGQGLQFLFEYFSETQRNKGNFPGRFSGRQFSNSRSEMNVSTLELGDSALYLCASSLVGVPGQGPMDNEQFFGPGTRLTVL.

V is TRBV3-1 and J is TRBJ2-7; TRBD2 might be the D (5 bases). Trimming cost V 4 bases and J 4 bases, with 17 bases left between them. CDR1 and CDR2 from the germline V gene are LGHDT and YNNKEL (reference sequence). This CDR3 region has 15 residues. This CDR3 is CASSRFPAGDYEQYF. In DNA, the CDR3 is TGTGCCAGCAGCCGCTTTCCGGCCGGGGATTACGAGCAGTACTTC.

The J gene is TRBJ2-5, the V gene TRBV9; the match to TRBD2 covers 7 bases. The junction had 34 bases not matched to a gene; V was cut back by 3 bases and J by 11 bases. The germline gives CDR1 SGDLS, CDR2 YYNGEE. The CDR3 loop spans 21 amino acids. In nucleotides, the CDR3 is TGTGCCAGCAGCGACCCCACACAAGTGTCCTTTGGACTAGGCGCTTCCCCGGGGCAGTACTTC. Protein: CASSDPTQVSFGLGASPGQYF.

This sequence joins TRBV15 and TRBJ2-2; D unresolved. V lost 5 bases and J 1 base, leaving 14 bases between the germline ends. The CDR3 loop spans 16 amino acids. Germline assignment: CDR1 LNHNV and CDR2 YYDKDF (reference sequence). CDR3: CATSGPNGRNTGELFF. CDR3 sequence (DNA): TGTGCCACCAGCGGACCGAATGGAAGGAACACCGGGGAGCTGTTTTTT.

The CDR3 here is CASSSTTSGFSPRNIQYF. In DNA form, the CDR3 reads TGTGCCAGCAGTTCCACGACTAGCGGGTTTTCGCCGAGAAACATTCAGTACTTC. V gene TRBV6-2 or TRBV6-3 combines with J gene TRBJ2-4; 10 bases align to TRBD2. The CDR3 is made up of 18 amino acids. After removal of 4 bases from V and 6 bases from J, the junction contained 15 bases not matched to a gene. Germline loops: CDR1 MNHEY, CDR2 SVGEGT.

The chain recombines TRBV28 with TRBJ2-3; the match to TRBD2 covers 10 bases. Germline V lookup: CDR1 MDHEN, CDR2 SYDVKM. V lost 7 bases to trimming and J lost 9 bases; unmatched junction nucleotides: 4. There are 12 residues in the CDR3. CDR3 bases: TGTGCCAGCACCATTAGCGGGAGGACGCAGTATTTT. It is translated as CASTISGRTQYF.

This chain joins TRBV11-2 and TRBJ2-3, with a tentative D call TRBD2 (6 bases). The germline CDR1 and CDR2 sequences are SGHAT and FQNNGV. V was shortened by 3 bases and J by 3 bases, with 16 bases between the two germline ends. There are 16 residues in the CDR3. The DNA of the CDR3 is TGTGCCAGCAGCTTGGTCGGGACTCGCGGGACAGATACGCAGTATTTT. This translates into CASSLVGTRGTDTQYF.